The 11 T cell receptor beta chains in this list originate from one sample, sequenced in a study of vaccination and CD4 T cells after COVID-19. The treatment was: roughly 10-day PBMC culture with coronavirus spike peptide pools or control peptides (ViraFEST assay). No antigens are known for them. Sequencing of cultured CD4+ T cell DNA used the Oncomine TCR Beta short-read assay. TCRdb redid the calling of the PCR reads with MiXCR, one entry per CDR3 protein. This sample has about 8,800 distinct CDR3 sequences; around 60% occur once, and the top ten carry roughly a sixth. The specimen comprised cultured CD4+ T cells from blood, sampled after SARS-CoV-2 vaccination. Receptor source: a human donor with COVID-19.

The rearrangement joins TRBV10-3 to TRBJ1-2; D unclear. Per germline, CDR1 ENHRY and CDR2 SYGVKD. The V gene lost 4 bases and the J gene lost 4 bases, with 7 bases spanning the gap. CDR3 length: 12 residues. CDR3 sequence: CAISGNSYGYTF. CDR3 sequence (DNA): TGTGCCATCAGTGGCAACAGCTATGGCTACACCTTC.

The chain carries TRBV28 and TRBJ2-1, with 10 bases aligning to TRBD1. The germline V gene encodes CDR1 MDHEN and CDR2 SYDVKM. The ends lost 6 bases at V and 4 bases at J; junction bases unmatched: 3. The length of the CDR3 is 14 residues. CDR3 region: CASRGTGAYNEQFF. CDR3 sequence (DNA): TGTGCCAGCAGGGGGACAGGGGCTTACAATGAGCAGTTCTTC.

The chain has TRBV6-5 and TRBJ1-2; 9 bases are shared with TRBD1. Germline-derived CDR1 and CDR2 are MNHEY and SVGAGI. The CDR3 length is 18 residues. The J segment lost 7 bases and the V segment lost 2 bases, leaving 17 bases of the junction unmatched. The CDR3, as DNA: TGTGCCAGCAGTTACCGCTCGACAGGGGGATTGTCCCTTGGTGGCTACACCTTC. It translates to CASSYRSTGGLSLGGYTF.

The V gene is TRBV7-2, the J gene TRBJ1-5; TRBD1 might be the D (5 bases). V lost 3 bases and J lost 5, with 11 bases in between. This CDR3 has 14 residues. The germline V gene has CDR1 SGHTA and CDR2 FQGNSA. CDR3 loop: CASSFSWDDQPQHF. CDR3 coding DNA: TGTGCCAGCAGCTTTTCCTGGGACGATCAGCCCCAGCATTTT.

The chain links TRBV6-5 to TRBJ2-5; D may be TRBD1 (5 bases). This CDR3 has 19 amino acids. The germline V and J ends were trimmed by 2 bases and 3 bases, with 25 bases remaining between them. Per germline, CDR1 MNHEY and CDR2 SVGAGI. The CDR3 DNA follows: TGTGCCAGCAGTTACCTTCGAGGCTACAGCGCATTAGGGGAAGAGACCCAGTACTTC. It encodes CASSYLRGYSALGEETQYF.

CDR3: CASSLALETQYF. The CDR3 coding sequence is TGTGCCAGCAGCTTAGCGCTTGAGACCCAGTACTTC. The genes are TRBV7-6 and TRBJ2-5; D remains ambiguous. The CDR3 is 12 amino acids. CDR1 and CDR2 (germline): SGHVS, FNYEAQ. Trimming removed 0 bases from V and 5 bases from J, with 4 bases in between.

This clonotype was picked up a small number of times. The rearrangement links TRBV10-3 to TRBJ2-1; 11 positions agree with TRBD2. CDR3 length: 15 amino acids. Germline V lookup: CDR1 ENHRY, CDR2 SYGVKD. The V segment lost 4 bases and the J segment 5 bases; nucleotides outside the gene matches: 4. For the CDR3, the DNA is TGTGCCATCAGTGTAACTAGCGGGGGAAACAATGAGCAGTTCTTC. Its translation is CAISVTSGGNNEQFF.

Only one count was recorded for this clonotype. The chain is built from TRBV6-5 and TRBJ1-2; TRBD1 aligns across 7 bases. The V gene's germline CDR1 is MNHEY and CDR2 SVGAGI. The CDR3 contains 13 residues. Trimming at V came to 2 bases and at J to 7 bases, leaving 4 bases not matched to a gene. Here the CDR3 DNA reads TGTGCCAGCAGTTACGACAGGGCGACTGGCTACACCTTC. This codes for CASSYDRATGYTF.

The V and J genes are TRBV20-1 and TRBJ2-3; TRBD2 aligns across 15 bases. This CDR3 region has 16 residues. V lost 1 base to trimming and J lost 5 bases; unmatched junction nucleotides: 4. CDR1 and CDR2 (germline): DFQATT, SNEGSKA (reference sequence). In nucleotides, the CDR3 is TGCAGTGCTAGAGCCGGACTAGCGGGGGGGCGAGATACGCAGTATTTT. Translation: CSARAGLAGGRDTQYF.

The chain links TRBV6-5 to TRBJ1-2; D perhaps matches TRBD1 (6 bases). Germline V CDR1 and CDR2: MNHEY, SVGAGI. CDR3 length: 14 residues. V was cut by 0 bases and J by 7 bases, with 12 bases left in between. The CDR3 here is CASSYSRAGVGYTF. DNA of the CDR3: TGTGCCAGCAGTTACTCGAGGGCAGGGGTTGGCTACACCTTC.

The chain is built from TRBV7-9 and TRBJ1-1; 8 nucleotides agree with TRBD1. Germline loops: CDR1 SEHNR, CDR2 FQNEAQ (reference sequence). The CDR3 loop spans 14 amino acids. V shed 6 bases, J shed 6 bases, and the junction held 9 bases outside the gene matches. This chain's CDR3 is CASRPTGAPPEAFF. CDR3 nucleotide sequence: TGTGCCAGCAGGCCGACAGGGGCCCCGCCTGAAGCTTTCTTT.